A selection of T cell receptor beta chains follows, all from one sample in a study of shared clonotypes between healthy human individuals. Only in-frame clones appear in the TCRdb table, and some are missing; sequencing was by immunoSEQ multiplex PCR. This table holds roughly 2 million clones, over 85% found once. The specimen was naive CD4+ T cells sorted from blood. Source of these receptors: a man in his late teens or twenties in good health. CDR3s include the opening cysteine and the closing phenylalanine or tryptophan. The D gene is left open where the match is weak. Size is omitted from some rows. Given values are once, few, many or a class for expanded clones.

cdr3_nt: TGTGCCAGCAGCTTATTTGGACAGATCCACACTGAAGCTTTCTTT
cdr3_aa: CASSLFGQIHTEAFF
v_call: TRBV11-2
d_call: -
j_call: TRBJ1-1
clone_size: -

cdr3_nt: TGTGCCACCAGCCCCCGGACAGGAGGGAACTATGGCTACACCTTC
cdr3_aa: CATSPRTGGNYGYTF
v_call: TRBV15
d_call: TRBD1
j_call: TRBJ1-2
clone_size: -

cdr3_nt: TGCGCCAGCAGTGACCATCCCGGGACAGGAGCCTACGAGCAGTACTTC
cdr3_aa: CASSDHPGTGAYEQYF
v_call: TRBV10-1
d_call: TRBD1
j_call: TRBJ2-7
clone_size: once

cdr3_nt: TGTGCCAGCAGTCGAGACCGGGATAACAATCAGCCCCAGCATTTT
cdr3_aa: CASSRDRDNNQPQHF
v_call: TRBV28
d_call: -
j_call: TRBJ1-5
clone_size: -

cdr3_nt: TGCGCCAGCAGTTCCTCCTCTGGAAACACCATATATTTT
cdr3_aa: CASSSSSGNTIYF
v_call: TRBV5-1
d_call: -
j_call: TRBJ1-3
clone_size: -

cdr3_nt: TGTGCCATCCTTAGGGGCATAATCGGCACCGGGGAGCTGTTTTTT
cdr3_aa: CAILRGIIGTGELFF
v_call: TRBV10-3
d_call: -
j_call: TRBJ2-2
clone_size: -

cdr3_nt: TGTGCCAGCAGTTACCGCGGGGGCAATCAGCCCCAGCATTTT
cdr3_aa: CASSYRGGNQPQHF
v_call: TRBV6-6
d_call: -
j_call: TRBJ1-5
clone_size: few

cdr3_nt: TGTGCCAGCTCACCACTGGGACTTCTAGAGCAGTACTTC
cdr3_aa: CASSPLGLLEQYF
v_call: TRBV18
d_call: -
j_call: TRBJ2-7
clone_size: -

cdr3_nt: TGTGCCACCAGCAGAGAAAAGCAATTCACCGGGGAGCTGTTTTTT
cdr3_aa: CATSREKQFTGELFF
v_call: TRBV15
d_call: -
j_call: TRBJ2-2
clone_size: -

cdr3_nt: TGCAGCGCCCATAACGCCGGGGAGCTGTTTTTT
cdr3_aa: CSAHNAGELFF
v_call: TRBV29-1
d_call: -
j_call: TRBJ2-2
clone_size: -

cdr3_nt: TGCGCCAGCAGCTTTGGGCGGGACAATGAGCAGTTCTTC
cdr3_aa: CASSFGRDNEQFF
v_call: TRBV5-1
d_call: -
j_call: TRBJ2-1
clone_size: -

cdr3_nt: TGTGCCAGCACTACGGTACAGGCAATTGCCCAGTACTTC
cdr3_aa: CASTTVQAIAQYF
v_call: TRBV6-6
d_call: -
j_call: TRBJ2-5
clone_size: once

cdr3_nt: TGTGCCAGCAGCTTAGCGGTGGCGACAGGGGCTTTGGATCCCTACGAGCAGTACTTC
cdr3_aa: CASSLAVATGALDPYEQYF
v_call: TRBV7-8
d_call: TRBD1
j_call: TRBJ2-7
clone_size: -

cdr3_nt: TGTGCCTGGAGTGGGCCCGTCGCCTATAATTCACCCCTCCACTTT
cdr3_aa: CAWSGPVAYNSPLHF
v_call: TRBV30
d_call: -
j_call: TRBJ1-6
clone_size: -

cdr3_nt: TGTGCCAGCTCACCACAGGGGCCTGAAGCTTTCTTT
cdr3_aa: CASSPQGPEAFF
v_call: TRBV18
d_call: -
j_call: TRBJ1-1
clone_size: -

cdr3_nt: TGCGCCAGCAGCCAAGAGGCTGTGAACTATGGCTACACCTTC
cdr3_aa: CASSQEAVNYGYTF
v_call: TRBV4-3
d_call: -
j_call: TRBJ1-2
clone_size: -

cdr3_nt: TGTGCCAGCAGCTCCACTAACGGGAACGAGCAGTACTTC
cdr3_aa: CASSSTNGNEQYF
v_call: TRBV11-3
d_call: -
j_call: TRBJ2-7
clone_size: -

cdr3_nt: TGTGCCAGCTCACCGGACAATGAGCAGTTCTTC
cdr3_aa: CASSPDNEQFF
v_call: TRBV18
d_call: -
j_call: TRBJ2-1
clone_size: -

cdr3_nt: TGTGCCAGCACCCCACCGGGCCCCTCGATTTTACATACGCAGTATTTT
cdr3_aa: CASTPPGPSILHTQYF
v_call: TRBV13
d_call: -
j_call: TRBJ2-3
clone_size: -

cdr3_nt: TGCGCCAGCAGCTTGGACAGCTCGAACACTGAAGCTTTCTTT
cdr3_aa: CASSLDSSNTEAFF
v_call: TRBV5-1
d_call: -
j_call: TRBJ1-1
clone_size: -

cdr3_nt: TGTGCCAGCTCACAGGGGTTGACAGGGAGCTACGAGCAGTACTTC
cdr3_aa: CASSQGLTGSYEQYF
v_call: TRBV18
d_call: TRBD1
j_call: TRBJ2-7
clone_size: -

cdr3_nt: TGTGCCAGCAGCTTAGGGGGAGAGTACACCGGGGAGCTGTTTTTT
cdr3_aa: CASSLGGEYTGELFF
v_call: TRBV7-9
d_call: -
j_call: TRBJ2-2
clone_size: -

cdr3_nt: TGTGCCAGCAGGGCAGGGCCCGAGCAGTACTTC
cdr3_aa: CASRAGPEQYF
v_call: TRBV2
d_call: -
j_call: TRBJ2-7
clone_size: -

cdr3_nt: TGTGCCAGCAGTTCGAACCCGGGACACGGATATGGCTACACCTTC
cdr3_aa: CASSSNPGHGYGYTF
v_call: TRBV28
d_call: -
j_call: TRBJ1-2
clone_size: -

cdr3_nt: TGTGCCAGCAGCTCCCGCAGAGAGCCTAGCTCTGGAAACACCATATATTTT
cdr3_aa: CASSSRREPSSGNTIYF
v_call: TRBV7-9
d_call: -
j_call: TRBJ1-3
clone_size: -

cdr3_nt: TGCAGCGTGGAACCGGACGTGCAAGAGACCCAGTACTTC
cdr3_aa: CSVEPDVQETQYF
v_call: TRBV29-1
d_call: -
j_call: TRBJ2-5
clone_size: -

cdr3_nt: TGTGCCAGTATTTCCACAGGACCAACCTACGAGCAGTACTTC
cdr3_aa: CASISTGPTYEQYF
v_call: TRBV19
d_call: -
j_call: TRBJ2-7
clone_size: -

cdr3_nt: TGTGCTAGTGCCCGGTCGGGAGGTGGAGATACGCAGTATTTT
cdr3_aa: CASARSGGGDTQYF
v_call: TRBV12-5
d_call: TRBD2
j_call: TRBJ2-3
clone_size: -

cdr3_nt: TGTGCCAGCAGCTTAGCAGCGGGGGCCGCGAACACCGGGGAGCTGTTTTTT
cdr3_aa: CASSLAAGAANTGELFF
v_call: TRBV7-8
d_call: TRBD2
j_call: TRBJ2-2
clone_size: -

cdr3_nt: TGTGCCAGCAGTGAGGCGGGCCCGGGGAGGTCACCCCTCCACTTT
cdr3_aa: CASSEAGPGRSPLHF
v_call: TRBV2
d_call: -
j_call: TRBJ1-6
clone_size: -

cdr3_nt: TGTGCCAGCAGCTTAGAAATAACAGGGGGTGAGCAGTTCTTC
cdr3_aa: CASSLEITGGEQFF
v_call: TRBV7-2
d_call: TRBD1
j_call: TRBJ2-1
clone_size: -

cdr3_nt: TGTGCCAGCAGTTGGACAGGTCCGGCTAACTATGGCTACACCTTC
cdr3_aa: CASSWTGPANYGYTF
v_call: TRBV27
d_call: TRBD1
j_call: TRBJ1-2
clone_size: -

cdr3_nt: TGTGCCAGCACCAACACCTTTGGCGCCCCCCCCTACGAGCAGTACTTC
cdr3_aa: CASTNTFGAPPYEQYF
v_call: TRBV5-8
d_call: -
j_call: TRBJ2-7
clone_size: -

cdr3_nt: TGCGCCACCTTCGTCGTCGGTCCGCTCGCCTCTGGAAACACCATATATTTT
cdr3_aa: CATFVVGPLASGNTIYF
v_call: TRBV10-1
d_call: -
j_call: TRBJ1-3
clone_size: -

cdr3_nt: TGTGCCAGCAGTCCGGGGACTAGCGGGATGGGAGAGCAGTTCTTC
cdr3_aa: CASSPGTSGMGEQFF
v_call: TRBV27
d_call: TRBD2
j_call: TRBJ2-1
clone_size: -

cdr3_nt: TGTGCCAGTTCACAGGTGTTGGGGCCCACCGGGGAGCTGTTTTTT
cdr3_aa: CASSQVLGPTGELFF
v_call: TRBV9
d_call: -
j_call: TRBJ2-2
clone_size: -

cdr3_nt: TGCGCCAGCAGCCAAGATTCCACGTCGGGAAAACTGTTTTTT
cdr3_aa: CASSQDSTSGKLFF
v_call: TRBV4-3
d_call: -
j_call: TRBJ1-4
clone_size: -

cdr3_nt: TGCGCCAGCAGCCTTACCTCAGCGCCTGGCTATAATTCACCCCTCCACTTT
cdr3_aa: CASSLTSAPGYNSPLHF
v_call: TRBV4-1
d_call: -
j_call: TRBJ1-6
clone_size: -

cdr3_nt: TGTGCCAGCAGTGGCCGGACAGGGCCGGGGACCCAGTACTTC
cdr3_aa: CASSGRTGPGTQYF
v_call: TRBV2
d_call: TRBD1
j_call: TRBJ2-5
clone_size: -

cdr3_nt: TGCGCCAGCAGCCCCGGGACAGGGGATGGCTACACCTTC
cdr3_aa: CASSPGTGDGYTF
v_call: TRBV5-1
d_call: TRBD1
j_call: TRBJ1-2
clone_size: -

cdr3_nt: TGCGCCAGCAGTGAAAGGGGCCCCAAAAACATTCAGTACTTC
cdr3_aa: CASSERGPKNIQYF
v_call: TRBV10-1
d_call: -
j_call: TRBJ2-4
clone_size: -

cdr3_nt: TGCGCCAGCAGCCCCCAGGGGTCAGGCACTGAAGCTTTCTTT
cdr3_aa: CASSPQGSGTEAFF
v_call: TRBV5-1
d_call: -
j_call: TRBJ1-1
clone_size: -

cdr3_nt: TGTGCCAGCAGCGCAGGCGGGACAGGGGACTATGGCTACACCTTC
cdr3_aa: CASSAGGTGDYGYTF
v_call: TRBV9
d_call: TRBD1
j_call: TRBJ1-2
clone_size: -

cdr3_nt: TGTGCTAGTGGTTTGGTAGAGAGACAGCCCCAGCATTTT
cdr3_aa: CASGLVERQPQHF
v_call: TRBV12-5
d_call: -
j_call: TRBJ1-5
clone_size: -

cdr3_nt: TGTGCCAGCAGTTTGAAGGGGGGGCCCCACGAGCAGTACTTC
cdr3_aa: CASSLKGGPHEQYF
v_call: TRBV6-5
d_call: -
j_call: TRBJ2-7
clone_size: once

cdr3_nt: TGTGCCAGCAGCTTACAGGGTAGCAATCAGCCCCAGCATTTT
cdr3_aa: CASSLQGSNQPQHF
v_call: TRBV7-2
d_call: -
j_call: TRBJ1-5
clone_size: -